These 11 T cell receptor beta chains came from one sample sequenced in a study of monozygotic twins with inflammatory bowel disease. After re-calling the 5' RACE reads, TCRdb lists one entry per CDR3 protein, DNA absent. The table lists approximately 400,000 distinct CDR3 sequences. Sequenced material: blood. The receptor set was obtained from a human donor with ulcerative colitis or Crohn's disease, or a healthy co-twin of an affected twin (not recorded which).

The rearrangement links TRBV5-1 to TRBJ2-1. The CDR3 runs 14 residues. Germline loops: CDR1 SGHRS, CDR2 YFSETQ. CDR3 sequence: CASSLEPYYNEQFF. Variable domain in full (rest from reference TRBV5-1 and TRBJ2-1): KAGVTQTPRYLIKTRGQQVTLSCSPISGHRSVSWYQQTPGQGLQFLFEYFSETQRNKGNFPGRFSGRQFSNSRSEMNVSTLELGDSALYLCASSLEPYYNEQFFGPGTRLTVL.

J is TRBJ1-1 and V is TRBV4-1. CDR1 and CDR2 (germline): MGHRA, YSYEKL. The CDR3 is 14 amino acids. The CDR3 spells CASSQMVGSTEAFF.

The V gene is TRBV27, the J gene TRBJ1-6; the D gene TCRdb calls, TRBD1, cannot be checked with no DNA. The CDR3 loop spans 15 amino acids. Per the germline V gene, CDR1 is MNHEY and CDR2 is SMNVEV (reference sequence). CDR3 amino acids: CASSAHRGSNSPLHF.

V is TRBV27 and J is TRBJ1-1. CDR3 length: 13 amino acids. The germline V gene has CDR1 MNHEY and CDR2 SMNVEV (reference sequence). The CDR3 here is CASSRVHGTEAFF.

The chain is built from TRBV12-3 or TRBV12-4 and TRBJ2-2; the D call from TCRdb, TRBD1, cannot be confirmed without DNA. The CDR3 runs 14 residues. The CDR3 sequence is CASLRTGAAGELFF.

V gene TRBV2 combines with J gene TRBJ2-2; TCRdb's D call, TRBD1, is unchecked because there is no DNA. Germline V gene sequence: CDR1 SNHLY, CDR2 FYNNEI. The CDR3 length is 15 residues. The CDR3 protein is CASSGDRGETGELFF.

The chain employs TRBV7-2 and TRBJ2-7; TCRdb's assignment of TRBD2 cannot be checked, as there is no DNA. The germline V gene encodes CDR1 SGHTA and CDR2 FQGNSA. The CDR3 is made up of 16 amino acids. CDR3: CASSLEVEAGERGQYF.

The rearrangement uses TRBV10-3 and TRBJ2-7. The CDR3 totals 16 residues. Germline CDR1 is ENHRY and CDR2 is SYGVKD. CDR3: CAISEPVNLSSYEQYF.

The J gene is TRBJ2-1, the V gene TRBV28. The germline V gene has CDR1 MDHEN and CDR2 SYDVKM. CDR3 length: 12 residues. CDR3 region: CATGWAYNEQFF.

The chain recombines TRBV29-1 with TRBJ2-3; TCRdb picks TRBD1, but there is no DNA to check that call. The V gene's germline CDR1 is SQVTM and CDR2 ANQGSEA. This CDR3 comprises 13 residues. The CDR3 region is CSVRGVSTDTQYF.

The genes are TRBV20-1 and TRBJ2-1; TCRdb lists TRBD1, though no DNA is available to test this call. The CDR3 extends over 14 amino acids. CDR1 DFQATT and CDR2 SNEGSKA come from the germline V gene (reference sequence). The CDR3 protein is CSAYPGPWVHEQFF.